One and the same sample provided the 9 T cell receptor beta chains below, sequenced in a study of blood T cell repertoires in COVID-19. Method: immunoSEQ multiplex PCR; TCRdb's copy keeps in-frame clones and lacks some. The profile covers around 450,000 clones, with about 89% appearing a single time and 4.3% taken by the ten largest. The sequenced sample was peripheral blood. The receptors were gathered from a woman aged 25 to 39 with acute or convalescent COVID-19.

A note on this clone: At the DNA level, this CDR3 is encoded by other sequences in the same sample as well. The V gene is TRBV3-1 (or the pseudogene TRBV3-2), the J gene TRBJ2-3, with D possibly TRBD2 on 7 matching bases. V was clipped by 5 bases and J by 6 bases, with 12 bases between them. Germline-derived CDR1 and CDR2 are LGHDT and YNNKEL (reference sequence). This CDR3 is built from 13 residues. The CDR3 region has the DNA TGTGCCAGCAGCGGGGGGGCCGGCGATACGCAGTATTTT. Encoded protein: CASSGGAGDTQYF.

The DNA of the CDR3 is TGTGCCATCTCGACCGGGACAGGGGAGGATTCACCCCTCCACTTT. This encodes CAISTGTGEDSPLHF. V is TRBV2 and J is TRBJ1-6; 10 bases map to TRBD1. CDR3 length: 15 residues. Losses at the gene ends were 10 bases for V and 8 bases for J; bases not matched to a gene: 11. Per germline, CDR1 SNHLY and CDR2 FYNNEI.

The CDR3 spells CASSDEGQGYNQPQHF. The CDR3 nucleotides read TGTGCCAGCAGTGACGAGGGACAGGGTTACAATCAGCCCCAGCATTTT. The rearrangement uses TRBV6-2 or TRBV6-3 and TRBJ1-5, with TRBD1 matching 9 bases. The CDR3 is made up of 16 amino acids. Germline CDR1 is MNHEY and CDR2 is SVGEGT. The J segment lost 3 bases and the V segment lost 5 bases, leaving 8 bases of the junction unmatched.

This chain links TRBV7-8 with TRBJ2-3, with 11 nucleotides matching TRBD2. J was trimmed by 2 bases and V by 1 base; bases with no gene match: 2. Germline values: CDR1 SGHVS, CDR2 FQNEAQ. CDR3 length: 16 amino acids. Here the CDR3 DNA reads TGTGCCAGCAGCTTAGTAGCGGGGGGGCACACAGATACGCAGTATTTT. It translates to CASSLVAGGHTDTQYF.

This chain uses TRBV7-7 with TRBJ2-1, with D hard to call. The CDR3 contains 14 residues. Trimming stripped 2 bases from V and 9 bases from J, with 14 bases between. Germline CDR1 SSHAT, CDR2 FNYEAQ (reference sequence). As DNA, the CDR3 is TGTGCCAGCAGCTTAACGATGGAGAGTAGTGAGCAGTTCTTC. This codes for CASSLTMESSEQFF.

The J gene is TRBJ2-7, the V gene TRBV28, with 10 bases identical to TRBD1. V dropped 1 base and J dropped 6; count of bases not matched to a gene: 15. Per the germline V gene, CDR1 is MDHEN and CDR2 is SYDVKM. This CDR3 has 18 amino acids. CDR3 loop: CASSLSFLKVDRGGEQYF. The CDR3 nucleotides are TGTGCCAGCAGTTTATCCTTTTTAAAAGTGGACAGGGGGGGCGAGCAGTACTTC.

The gene calls are TRBV10-3 and TRBJ1-4; a weak D match, TRBD1 (6 bases). This CDR3 is 14 amino acids long. From germline, CDR1 is ENHRY and CDR2 SYGVKD. Trimming shortened V by 7 bases and J by 6 bases, and 15 bases separated the two germline ends. In DNA form, the CDR3 reads TGTGCCATCAAGGGAACAGGGCGTCATGAAAAACTGTTTTTT. Protein sequence: CAIKGTGRHEKLFF.

The chain combines TRBV11-2 with TRBJ2-5, with a weak D call TRBD1 (5 bases). Germline loops: CDR1 SGHAT, CDR2 FQNNGV. Trimming stripped 1 base from V and 5 bases from J, with 8 bases between. This CDR3 is 13 amino acids long. The CDR3 sequence is CASSLAGLETQYF. Here the CDR3 DNA reads TGTGCCAGCAGCTTAGCAGGGTTGGAGACCCAGTACTTC.

The CDR3 region has the DNA TGTGCCAGCAGCCACCGGATCACAGGGGATGTAGATGAGCAGTTCTTC. The encoded protein is CASSHRITGDVDEQFF. The chain employs TRBV11-1 and TRBJ2-1; 7 bases map to TRBD1. Germline V gene lookup returns CDR1 SGHAT and CDR2 FQDESV (reference sequence). V shed 5 bases, J shed 8 bases, and the junction held 15 bases outside the gene matches. This CDR3 spans 16 amino acids.